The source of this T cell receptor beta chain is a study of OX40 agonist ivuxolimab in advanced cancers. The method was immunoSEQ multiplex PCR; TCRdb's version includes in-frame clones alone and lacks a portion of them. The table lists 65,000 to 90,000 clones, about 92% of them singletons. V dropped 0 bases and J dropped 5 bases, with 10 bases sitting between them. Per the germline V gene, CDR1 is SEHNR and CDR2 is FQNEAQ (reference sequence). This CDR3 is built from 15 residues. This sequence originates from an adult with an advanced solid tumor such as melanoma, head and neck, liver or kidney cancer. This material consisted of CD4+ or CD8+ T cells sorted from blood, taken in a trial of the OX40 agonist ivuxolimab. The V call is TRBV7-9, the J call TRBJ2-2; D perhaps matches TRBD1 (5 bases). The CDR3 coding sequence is TGTGCCAGCAGCTTAGCAGGGGCCGGAACCGGGGAGCTGTTTTTT. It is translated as CASSLAGAGTGELFF.